Below, 7 T cell receptor beta chains from the same sample are listed, as sequenced in a study of T cell responses to AZD1222 COVID-19 vaccine. Profiled with immunoSEQ multiplex PCR; TCRdb holds only in-frame clones, not every one. There are roughly 140,000 clones in the sample; about 88% occur only once, and approximately 6.6% lies in the top ten. This specimen consisted of peripheral blood, obtained after recovery from COVID-19. The receptors here all came from an adult who had recovered from COVID-19.

The chain combines TRBV5-6 with TRBJ2-7, with D perhaps TRBD2 (7 bases). CDR1 SGHDT and CDR2 YYEEEE come from the germline V gene. Trimming removed 4 bases at V and 2 bases at J, with 19 bases between. The CDR3 covers 16 residues. CDR3 nucleotides: TGTGCCAGCAGCGGCCGACTCGGGGGGCCCACCTACGAGCAGTACTTC. Translation: CASSGRLGGPTYEQYF. Drawing the rest from reference TRBV5-6 and TRBJ2-7, the complete variable domain is DAGVTQSPTHLIKTRGQQVTLRCSPKSGHDTVSWYQQALGQGPQFIFQYYEEEERQRGNFPDRFSGHQFPNYSSELNVNALLLGDSALYLCASSGRLGGPTYEQYFGPGTRLTVT.

The rearrangement links TRBV27 to TRBJ1-1; a weak D match, TRBD1 (6 bases). The CDR3 runs 14 residues. V was trimmed by 4 bases and J by 11 bases, leaving 20 bases between them. The germline V gene has CDR1 MNHEY and CDR2 SMNVEV (reference sequence). CDR3 region: CASSWGQNRVGAFF. CDR3 sequence (DNA): TGTGCCAGCAGTTGGGGCCAGAACAGGGTAGGCGCTTTCTTT.

J is TRBJ1-2 and V is TRBV5-1, with D unresolved. V lost 0 bases, J lost 5 bases, and 8 bases lay in between. This CDR3 comprises 13 residues. From germline, CDR1 is SGHRS and CDR2 YFSETQ. CDR3 nucleotides: TGCGCCAGCAGCTTGGAAGGAGAGTATGGCTACACCTTC. Amino acids: CASSLEGEYGYTF.

This chain uses TRBV10-3 with TRBJ2-1; 9 bases are a match to TRBD2. This CDR3 contains 14 residues. Per germline, CDR1 ENHRY and CDR2 SYGVKD. The V gene end was trimmed by 5 bases and the J gene end by 5 bases; junction bases not matched to a gene: 4. The CDR3 sequence is CAISPAGGDNEQFF. DNA of the CDR3: TGTGCCATCAGTCCTGCGGGAGGGGACAATGAGCAGTTCTTC.

This clone appeared a few times. In DNA form, the CDR3 reads TGTGCCAGCAGCTTAGCCGGCGGGGTCGAGCAGTACTTC. Amino acid sequence: CASSLAGGVEQYF. V and J are TRBV7-8 and TRBJ2-7; perhaps TRBD2 as D (6 bases). The CDR3 contains 13 residues. Trimming stripped 0 bases from V and 6 bases from J, with 9 bases between. Looked up from germline, CDR1 is SGHVS and CDR2 is FQNEAQ.

The V gene is TRBV5-1, the J gene TRBJ2-6; D is undetermined. V gave up 8 bases and J gave up 2 bases, with 26 bases separating them. This CDR3 has 19 amino acids. CDR1 and CDR2 (germline): SGHRS, YFSETQ. This chain's CDR3 is CASSPGSHMLLTGANVLTF. The CDR3 coding sequence is TGCGCCAGTAGTCCCGGATCTCATATGCTGTTAACTGGGGCCAACGTCCTGACTTTC.

The chain employs TRBV2 and TRBJ1-1, with D possibly being TRBD1 (6 bases). The CDR3 covers 14 residues. V lost 6 bases and J 0 bases, leaving 11 bases between the germline ends. The germline V gene has CDR1 SNHLY and CDR2 FYNNEI. The DNA of the CDR3 is TGTGCCAGCAGGAGGGGGGGACTGAACACTGAAGCTTTCTTT. The encoded protein is CASRRGGLNTEAFF.